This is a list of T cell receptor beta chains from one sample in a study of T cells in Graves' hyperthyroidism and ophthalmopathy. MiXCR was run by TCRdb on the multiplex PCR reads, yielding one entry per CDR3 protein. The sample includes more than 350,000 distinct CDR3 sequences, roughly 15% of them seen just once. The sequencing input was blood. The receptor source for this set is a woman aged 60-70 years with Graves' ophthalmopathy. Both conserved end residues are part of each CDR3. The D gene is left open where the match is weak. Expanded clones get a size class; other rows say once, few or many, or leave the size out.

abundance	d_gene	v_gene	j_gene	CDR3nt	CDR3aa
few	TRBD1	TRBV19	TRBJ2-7	TGTGCCAGTAGTATAGTGGCAGGGGGCATCTACGAGCAGTACTTC	CASSIVAGGIYEQYF
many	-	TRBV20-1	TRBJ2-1	TGCAGTGCTAGAGATAACCGGGGGTTACACAATGAGCAGTTCTTC	CSARDNRGLHNEQFF
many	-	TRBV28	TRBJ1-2	TGTGCCAGCAGTTCGGGGGGGAACTATGGCTACACCTTC	CASSSGGNYGYTF
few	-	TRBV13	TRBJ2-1	TGTGCCAGCAGCTCGGAGCGACGGGATGAGCAGTTCTTC	CASSSERRDEQFF
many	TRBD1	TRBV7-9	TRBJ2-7	TGTGCCAGCAGCCCTCAGGGGGCGTCTGAGCAGTACTTC	CASSPQGASEQYF
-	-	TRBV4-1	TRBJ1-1	TGCGCCAGCAGCCAAGTGGGGAACCCGAACACTGAAGCTTTCTTT	CASSQVGNPNTEAFF
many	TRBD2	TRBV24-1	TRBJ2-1	TGTGCCACCAGTGAACCCGGGACTAGTTCCGATGAGCAGTTCTTC	CATSEPGTSSDEQFF
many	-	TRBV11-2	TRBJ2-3	TGTGCCAGCAGCTTGGCCTATACTAGCACAGATACGCAGTATTTT	CASSLAYTSTDTQYF
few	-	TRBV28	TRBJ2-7	TGTGCCAGCAGCCGTAGTTGGGCGGGTTCCTACGAGCAGTACTTC	CASSRSWAGSYEQYF
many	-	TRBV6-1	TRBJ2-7	TGTGCCAGCAGTGAGGGTAGCGCATACGAGCAGTACTTC	CASSEGSAYEQYF
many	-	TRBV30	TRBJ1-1	TGTGCCTGGAGTGCCCTCAGGGGAAGGGGCACTGAAGCTTTCTTT	CAWSALRGRGTEAFF
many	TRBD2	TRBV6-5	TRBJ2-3	TGTGCCAGCAGTTACGGCGGGAGAGGGATAGATACGCAGTATTTT	CASSYGGRGIDTQYF
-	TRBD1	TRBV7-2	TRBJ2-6	TGTGCCAGCAGCCTACGACAGGGGGCGACGGGGGCCAACGTCCTGACTTTC	CASSLRQGATGANVLTF
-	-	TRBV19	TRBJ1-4	TGTGCCAGTAGTATCGGGCCTCGGGAAAAACTGTTTTTT	CASSIGPREKLFF
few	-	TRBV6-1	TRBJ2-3	TGTGCCAGCAGCCCAATTAGCGTCTCAGATACGCAGTATTTT	CASSPISVSDTQYF
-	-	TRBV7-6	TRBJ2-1	TGTGCCAGCAGCCTCGAAGGGCTCCATGAGCAGTTCTTC	CASSLEGLHEQFF
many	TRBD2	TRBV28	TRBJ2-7	TGTGCCAGCAGGTGGACTAGCGGCTACGAGCAGTACTTC	CASRWTSGYEQYF
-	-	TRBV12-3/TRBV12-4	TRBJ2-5	TGTGCCAGCAGTTTAAGATTGGGCGTACAAGAGACCCAGTACTTC	CASSLRLGVQETQYF
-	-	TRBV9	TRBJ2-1	TGTGCCACGGGTAGCGGCTACAATGAGCAGTTCTTC	CATGSGYNEQFF
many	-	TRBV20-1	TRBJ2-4	TGCAGTGCTTTTTATACATCAAAAAACATTCAGTACTTC	CSAFYTSKNIQYF
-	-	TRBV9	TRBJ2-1	TGTGCCAGCAGCCCCCTCCCGACAGAAACCTACAATGAGCAGTTCTTC	CASSPLPTETYNEQFF
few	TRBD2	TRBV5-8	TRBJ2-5	TGTGCCAGCACCGACGGACTAGCGGGAGTACTCCAAGAGACCCAGTACTTC	CASTDGLAGVLQETQYF
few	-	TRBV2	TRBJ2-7	TGTGCCAGCATCGAAAGTCGGTACGAGCAGTACTTC	CASIESRYEQYF
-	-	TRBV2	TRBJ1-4	TGTGCCAGCAGTGAAGCGCTTCAAGACCCCAAGTTACTGTTTTTT	CASSEALQDPKLLFF
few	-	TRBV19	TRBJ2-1	TGTGCCAGTAGTATAGAGGGGACGGGATACAATGAGCAGTTCTTC	CASSIEGTGYNEQFF
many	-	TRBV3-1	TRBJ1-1	TGTGCCAGCAGCCAAGATTGGGACCTAAGGAACACTGAAGCTTTCTTT	CASSQDWDLRNTEAFF
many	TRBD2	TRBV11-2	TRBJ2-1	TGTGCCAGCAGCTTAGCCCCGGGGGGCCTAGCGGGAGACCTTTACAATGAGCAGTTCTTC	CASSLAPGGLAGDLYNEQFF
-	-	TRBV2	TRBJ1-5	TGTGCCAGCAAGGGGGAGGGTCAGCCCCAGCATTTT	CASKGEGQPQHF
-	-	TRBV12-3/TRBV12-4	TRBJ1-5	TGTGCCAGCAGCCCTCGGACAGCTAATCAGCCCCAGCATTTT	CASSPRTANQPQHF
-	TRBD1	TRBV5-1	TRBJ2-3	TGCGCCAGCAGCCCCGAGGGACAGGGGCCGCTTACCACAGATACGCAGTATTTT	CASSPEGQGPLTTDTQYF
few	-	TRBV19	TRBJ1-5	TGTGCCAGTAGTATTAGGGGACGGCCCAATCAGCCCCAGCATTTT	CASSIRGRPNQPQHF
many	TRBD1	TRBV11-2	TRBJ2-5	TGTGCCAGCAGCTTACCCACAGGGGTCGAGACCCAGTACTTC	CASSLPTGVETQYF
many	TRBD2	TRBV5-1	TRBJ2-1	TGCGCCAGCAGCTTGGGTGCTAGCGGGAGGGCCAGGAATGAGCAGTTCTTC	CASSLGASGRARNEQFF
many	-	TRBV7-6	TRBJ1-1	TGTGCCAGCAGCAAAGGGGGGACTGAAGCTTTCTTT	CASSKGGTEAFF
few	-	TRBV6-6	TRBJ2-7	TGTGCCAGCAGTTACGGAGGGAAGCAGTACTTC	CASSYGGKQYF
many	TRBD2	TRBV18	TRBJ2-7	TGTGCCAGCTCTACTAGCGGGAGATCCTACGAGCAGTACTTC	CASSTSGRSYEQYF